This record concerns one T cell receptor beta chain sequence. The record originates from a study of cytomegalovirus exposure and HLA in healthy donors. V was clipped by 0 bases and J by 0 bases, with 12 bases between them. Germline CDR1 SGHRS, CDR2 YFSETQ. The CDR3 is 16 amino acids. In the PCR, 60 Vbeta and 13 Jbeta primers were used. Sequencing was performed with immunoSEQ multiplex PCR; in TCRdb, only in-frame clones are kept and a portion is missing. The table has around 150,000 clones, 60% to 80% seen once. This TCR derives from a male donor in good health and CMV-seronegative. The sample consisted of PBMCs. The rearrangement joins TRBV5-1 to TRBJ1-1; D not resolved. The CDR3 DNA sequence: TGCGCCAGCAGCTTGGCAGGCCGATTAGTGAACACTGAAGCTTTCTTT. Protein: CASSLAGRLVNTEAFF.